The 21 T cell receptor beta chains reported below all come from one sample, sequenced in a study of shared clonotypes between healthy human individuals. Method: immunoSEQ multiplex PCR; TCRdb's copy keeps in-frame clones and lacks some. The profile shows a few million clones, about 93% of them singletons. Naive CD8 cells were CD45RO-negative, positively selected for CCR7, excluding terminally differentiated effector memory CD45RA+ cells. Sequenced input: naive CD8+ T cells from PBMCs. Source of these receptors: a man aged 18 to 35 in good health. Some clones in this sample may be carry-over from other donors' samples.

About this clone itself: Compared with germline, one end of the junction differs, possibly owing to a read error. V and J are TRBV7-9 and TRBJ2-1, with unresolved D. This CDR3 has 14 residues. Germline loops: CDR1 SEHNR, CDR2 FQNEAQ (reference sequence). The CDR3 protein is CASSLDPSDNEQFF. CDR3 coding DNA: TGTGCCAGCAGCTTAGACCCCTCCGACAATGAGCAGTTCTTC.

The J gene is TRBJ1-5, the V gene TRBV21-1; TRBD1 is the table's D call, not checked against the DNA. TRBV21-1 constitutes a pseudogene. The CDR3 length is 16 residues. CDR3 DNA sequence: TGTGCCAGCAGCGCCCAGGACAGGGAAGACGGACAGCCCCAGCATTTT. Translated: CASSAQDREDGQPQHF.

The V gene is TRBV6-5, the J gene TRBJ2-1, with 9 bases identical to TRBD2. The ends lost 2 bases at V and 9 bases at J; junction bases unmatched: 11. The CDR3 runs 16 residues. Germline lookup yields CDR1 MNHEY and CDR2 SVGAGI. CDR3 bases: TGTGCCAGCAGTTACGGCCTGTTAGCGGGAGTGCGTGAGCAGTTCTTC. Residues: CASSYGLLAGVREQFF.

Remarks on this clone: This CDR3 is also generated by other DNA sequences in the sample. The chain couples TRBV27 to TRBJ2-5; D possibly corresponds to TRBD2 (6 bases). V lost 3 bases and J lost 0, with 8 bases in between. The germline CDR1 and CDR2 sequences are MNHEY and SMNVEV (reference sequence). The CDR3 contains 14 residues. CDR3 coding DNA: TGTGCCAGCAGTTTTAGCGGCAACCAAGAGACCCAGTACTTC. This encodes CASSFSGNQETQYF.

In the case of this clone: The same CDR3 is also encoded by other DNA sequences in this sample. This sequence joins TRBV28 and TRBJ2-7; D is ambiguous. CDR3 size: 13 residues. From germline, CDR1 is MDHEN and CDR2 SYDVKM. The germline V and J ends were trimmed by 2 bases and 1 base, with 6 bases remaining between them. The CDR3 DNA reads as TGTGCCAGCAGTTTAATGAGTTCCTACGAGCAGTACTTC. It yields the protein CASSLMSSYEQYF.

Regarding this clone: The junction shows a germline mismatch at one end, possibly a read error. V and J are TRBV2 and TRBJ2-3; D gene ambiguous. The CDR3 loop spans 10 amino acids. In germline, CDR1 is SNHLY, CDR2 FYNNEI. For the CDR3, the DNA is TGTGCCAGCAGAGAAGATACGCAGTATTTT. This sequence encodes CASREDTQYF. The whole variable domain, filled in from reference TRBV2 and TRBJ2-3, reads EPEVTQTPSHQVTQMGQEVILRCVPISNHLYFYWYRQILGQKVEFLVSFYNNEISEKSEIFDDQFSVERPDGSNFTLKIRSTKLEDSAMYFCASREDTQYFGPGTRLTVL.

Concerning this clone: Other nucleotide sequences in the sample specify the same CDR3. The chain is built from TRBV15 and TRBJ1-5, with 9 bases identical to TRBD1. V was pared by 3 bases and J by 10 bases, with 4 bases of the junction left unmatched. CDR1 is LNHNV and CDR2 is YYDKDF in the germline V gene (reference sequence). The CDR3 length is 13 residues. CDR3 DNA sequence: TGTGCCACCAGCAGGGACAGGGGTCAACCCCAGCATTTT. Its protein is CATSRDRGQPQHF.

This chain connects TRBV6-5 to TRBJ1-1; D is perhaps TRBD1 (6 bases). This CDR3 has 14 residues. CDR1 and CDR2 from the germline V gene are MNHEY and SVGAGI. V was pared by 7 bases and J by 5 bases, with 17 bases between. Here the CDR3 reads CASTPMGAQTEAFF. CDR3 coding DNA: TGTGCCAGCACCCCGATGGGGGCGCAGACTGAAGCTTTCTTT.

The DNA for the CDR3 is TGTGCCAGCAGCTTAAACAGGGGTCCAAACTTCCACGAGCAGTACTTC. Residues: CASSLNRGPNFHEQYF. The rearrangement joins TRBV5-6 to TRBJ2-7, with 7 bases aligning to TRBD1. The CDR3 loop spans 16 amino acids. Germline V CDR1 and CDR2: SGHDT, YYEEEE. Trimming removed 2 bases from V and 5 bases from J; junction bases left unmatched: 13. Variable domain in full (rest from reference TRBV5-6 and TRBJ2-7): DAGVTQSPTHLIKTRGQQVTLRCSPKSGHDTVSWYQQALGQGPQFIFQYYEEEERQRGNFPDRFSGHQFPNYSSELNVNALLLGDSALYLCASSLNRGPNFHEQYFGPGTRLTVT.

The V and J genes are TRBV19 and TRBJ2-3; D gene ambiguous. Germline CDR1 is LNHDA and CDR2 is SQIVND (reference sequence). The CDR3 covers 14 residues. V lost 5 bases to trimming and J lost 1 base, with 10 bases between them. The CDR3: CASSSPVGTDTQYF. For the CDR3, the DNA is TGTGCCAGTAGTTCCCCCGTGGGCACAGATACGCAGTATTTT.

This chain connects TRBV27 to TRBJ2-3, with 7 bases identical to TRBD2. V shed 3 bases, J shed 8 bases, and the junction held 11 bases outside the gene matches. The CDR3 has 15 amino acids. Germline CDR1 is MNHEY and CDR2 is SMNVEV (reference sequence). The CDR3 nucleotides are TGTGCCAGCAGTTTGGGCCCAGGGACTATCGGTACGCAGTATTTT. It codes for CASSLGPGTIGTQYF.

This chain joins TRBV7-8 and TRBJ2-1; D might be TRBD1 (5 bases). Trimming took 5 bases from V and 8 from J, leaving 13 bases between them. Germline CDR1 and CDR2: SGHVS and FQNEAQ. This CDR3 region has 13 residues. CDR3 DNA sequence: TGTGCCAGCAGCCATCGCACAGGCGATGAGCAGTTCTTC. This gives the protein CASSHRTGDEQFF.

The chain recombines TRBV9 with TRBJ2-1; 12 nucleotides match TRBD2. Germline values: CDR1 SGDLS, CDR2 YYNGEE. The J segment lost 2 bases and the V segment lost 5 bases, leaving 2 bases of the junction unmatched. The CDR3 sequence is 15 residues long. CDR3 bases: TGTGCCAGCAGTCTAGCGGGAGGGCCCTACAATGAGCAGTTCTTC. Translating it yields CASSLAGGPYNEQFF.

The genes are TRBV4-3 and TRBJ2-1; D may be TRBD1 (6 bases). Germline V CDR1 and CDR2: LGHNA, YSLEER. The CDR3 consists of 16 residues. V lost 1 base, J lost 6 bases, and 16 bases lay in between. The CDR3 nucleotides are TGCGCCAGCAGCCAAGGGGGCAGGGGAAACGGCAATGAGCAGTTCTTC. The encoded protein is CASSQGGRGNGNEQFF.

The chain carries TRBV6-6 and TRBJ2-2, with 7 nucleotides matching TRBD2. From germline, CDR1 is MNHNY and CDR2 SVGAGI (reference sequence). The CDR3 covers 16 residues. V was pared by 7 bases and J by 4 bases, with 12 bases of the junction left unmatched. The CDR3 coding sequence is TGTGCCAGCACTATCGGGGGGACTTTTTCCACCGGGGAGCTGTTTTTT. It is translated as CASTIGGTFSTGELFF.

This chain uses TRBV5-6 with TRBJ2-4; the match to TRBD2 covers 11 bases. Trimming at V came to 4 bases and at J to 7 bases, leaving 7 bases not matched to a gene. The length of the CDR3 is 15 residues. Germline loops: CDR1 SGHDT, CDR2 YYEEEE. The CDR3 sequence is CASSPSSGRFNIQYF. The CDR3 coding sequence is TGTGCCAGCAGCCCTTCTAGCGGGAGGTTTAACATTCAGTACTTC. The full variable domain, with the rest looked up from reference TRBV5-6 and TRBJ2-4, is DAGVTQSPTHLIKTRGQQVTLRCSPKSGHDTVSWYQQALGQGPQFIFQYYEEEERQRGNFPDRFSGHQFPNYSSELNVNALLLGDSALYLCASSPSSGRFNIQYFGAGTRLSVL.

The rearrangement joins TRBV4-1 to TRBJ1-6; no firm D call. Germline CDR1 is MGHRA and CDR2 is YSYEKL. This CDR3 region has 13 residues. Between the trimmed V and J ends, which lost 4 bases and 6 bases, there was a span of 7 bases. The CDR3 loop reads CASSPEPNSPLHF. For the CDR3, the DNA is TGCGCCAGCAGCCCCGAACCTAATTCACCCCTCCACTTT.

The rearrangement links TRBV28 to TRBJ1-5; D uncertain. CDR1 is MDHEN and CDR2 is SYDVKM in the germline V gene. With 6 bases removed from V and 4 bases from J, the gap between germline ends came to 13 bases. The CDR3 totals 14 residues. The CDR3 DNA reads TGTGCCAGCAGCCCCTGGGTCCGAAATCAGCCCCAGCATTTT. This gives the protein CASSPWVRNQPQHF.

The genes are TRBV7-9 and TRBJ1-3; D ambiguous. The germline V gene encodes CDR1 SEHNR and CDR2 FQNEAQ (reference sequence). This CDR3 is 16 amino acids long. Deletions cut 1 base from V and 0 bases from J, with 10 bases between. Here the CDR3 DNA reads TGTGCCAGCAGCTTAGATGGCGGGAGCTCTGGAAACACCATATATTTT. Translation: CASSLDGGSSGNTIYF.

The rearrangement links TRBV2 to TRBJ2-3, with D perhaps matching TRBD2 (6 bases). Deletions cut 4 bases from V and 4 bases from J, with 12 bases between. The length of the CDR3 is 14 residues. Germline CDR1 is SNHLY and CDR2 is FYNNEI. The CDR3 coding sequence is TGTGCCAGCAGTGGGAGGGCCTGGGCAGATACGCAGTATTTT. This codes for CASSGRAWADTQYF.

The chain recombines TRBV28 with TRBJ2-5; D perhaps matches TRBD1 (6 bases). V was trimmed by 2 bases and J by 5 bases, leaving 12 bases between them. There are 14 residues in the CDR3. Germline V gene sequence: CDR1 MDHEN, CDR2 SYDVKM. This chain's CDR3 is CASSLGGEWETQYF. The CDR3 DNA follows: TGTGCCAGCAGTTTAGGGGGCGAGTGGGAGACCCAGTACTTC.